The present T cell receptor beta chain was sequenced within a study of human T cells and chemical hapten exposure. Study overall: Upper back patch tests used 0.01% DPC, scored after 6 days.

Noted time point: patch test 3, about 24 weeks after DPC sensitization. Treatment of the sample: therapeutic diphenylcyclopropenone sensitization with weekly scalp DPC. This CDR3 is 17 amino acids long. V was clipped by 5 bases and J by 1 base; unmatched bases: 10. TCRdb ran MiXCR on the RACE reads and lists one entry per CDR3 protein. This repertoire shows about 92,000 distinct CDR3 sequences, roughly 10% found once; its top ten account for 1.1%. This clonotype showed up many times. The sample was whole blood, taken in connection with sensitization to the hapten diphenylcyclopropenone (DPC). This TCR was sampled from a woman in her twenties or thirties with alopecia areata. Some clones in this sample may be carry-over from other donors' samples. This sequence joins TRBV12-3 or TRBV12-4 and TRBJ2-5, with 10 bases identical to TRBD2. CDR3 in amino acids: CASSIRSSGRGQETQYF. DNA of the CDR3: TGTGCCAGCAGTATCCGATCTAGCGGGAGAGGCCAAGAGACCCAGTACTTC.